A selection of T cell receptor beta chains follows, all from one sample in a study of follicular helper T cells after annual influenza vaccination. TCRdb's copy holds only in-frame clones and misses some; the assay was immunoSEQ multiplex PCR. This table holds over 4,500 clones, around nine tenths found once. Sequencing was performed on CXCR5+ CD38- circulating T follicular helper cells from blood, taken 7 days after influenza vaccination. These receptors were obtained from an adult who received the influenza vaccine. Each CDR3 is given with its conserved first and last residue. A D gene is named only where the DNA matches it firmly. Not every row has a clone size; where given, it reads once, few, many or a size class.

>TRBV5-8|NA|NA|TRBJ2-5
TGTGCCAGCAGCTTGGCCGAGCAAGAGACCCAGTACTTC
CASSLAEQETQYF
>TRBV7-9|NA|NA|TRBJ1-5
TGTGCCAGCAGCTTAGCGTCAATCAATCAGCCCCAGCATTTT
CASSLASINQPQHF
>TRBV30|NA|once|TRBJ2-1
TGTGCCTGGAGTCATGTGTTGGACAGCTACAATGAGCAGTTCTTC
CAWSHVLDSYNEQFF
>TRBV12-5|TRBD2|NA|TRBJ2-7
TGTGCTAGTGGTGCACCGGGACTAGCGGGCTTACCTCTCTCCTACGAGCAGTACTTC
CASGAPGLAGLPLSYEQYF
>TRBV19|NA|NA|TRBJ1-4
TGTGCCAGTACCCCCGGTTCAACTAATGAAAAACTGTTTTTT
CASTPGSTNEKLFF
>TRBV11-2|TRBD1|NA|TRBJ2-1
TGTGCCAGCAGCTCTAGACAGGGAACCTACAATGAGCAGTTCTTC
CASSSRQGTYNEQFF
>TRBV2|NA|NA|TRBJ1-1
TGTGCCAGCAGCGGGTCCCACGCCGCTGAAGCTTTCTTT
CASSGSHAAEAFF
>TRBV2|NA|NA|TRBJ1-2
TGTGCCAGCAGCCGGAAGAAACAGGGTTTAGATGGCTACACCTTC
CASSRKKQGLDGYTF
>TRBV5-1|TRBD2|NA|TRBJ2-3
TGCGCCAGCGTGGAGGGGACTAGCGGGTTCACAGATACGCAGTATTTT
CASVEGTSGFTDTQYF
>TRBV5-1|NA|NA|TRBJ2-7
TGCGCCAGCGGGAAAGGGGACTTCTACGAGCAGTACTTC
CASGKGDFYEQYF
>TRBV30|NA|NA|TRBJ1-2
TGTGCCTGGACCCACATAGGGGGTGGCTACACCTTC
CAWTHIGGGYTF
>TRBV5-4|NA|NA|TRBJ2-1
TGTGCCAGCAGCTTGGACTCCGGACAGACCAATGAGCAGTTCTTC
CASSLDSGQTNEQFF
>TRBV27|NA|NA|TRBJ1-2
TGTGCCAGCAGTTCACGGGACAAATACTATGGCTACACCTTC
CASSSRDKYYGYTF
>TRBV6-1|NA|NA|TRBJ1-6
TGTGCCAGCAGTGGAAGGGGCGACAATCATTCACCCCTCCACTTT
CASSGRGDNHSPLHF
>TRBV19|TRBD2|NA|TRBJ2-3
TGTGCCAGTACCGCCTTGGGAGGGGTAGGCACAGATACGCAGTATTTT
CASTALGGVGTDTQYF
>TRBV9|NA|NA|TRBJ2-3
NA
CASSVAVGTREYF
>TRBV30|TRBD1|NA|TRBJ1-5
TGTGCCTGGAGCCGACAGGGGAATCAGCCCCAGCATTTT
CAWSRQGNQPQHF
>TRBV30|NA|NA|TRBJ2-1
TGTGCCTGGAGTGTAGACTTTCTGAATGAGCAGTTCTTC
CAWSVDFLNEQFF
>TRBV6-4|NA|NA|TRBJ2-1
TGTGCCAGCAGCGCCGGGGCAGGAGGGAACAATGAGCAGTTCTTC
CASSAGAGGNNEQFF
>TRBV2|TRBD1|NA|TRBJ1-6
TGTGCCAGCAGCCCGGGACAGGGAAATTCACCCCTCCACTTT
CASSPGQGNSPLHF
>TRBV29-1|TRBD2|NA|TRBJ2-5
TGCAGCGCGTCTAGCGGGACGGGTGAGACCCAGTACTTC
CSASSGTGETQYF
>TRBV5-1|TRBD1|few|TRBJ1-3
TGCGCCAGCAGCCCCTCGGGACAGGGAAACACCATATATTTT
CASSPSGQGNTIYF